The 10 T cell receptor beta chains reported below all come from one sample, sequenced in a study of cytomegalovirus exposure and HLA in healthy donors. Both 60 Vbeta primers and 13 Jbeta primers went into the PCR. Assay used: immunoSEQ multiplex PCR; TCRdb lists only in-frame clones, some missing. The sample shows over 120,000 clones, about four fifths of them seen only once. The material sequenced was PBMCs. These receptors originate from a woman aged 18-35 years in good health and CMV-seropositive.

Here the CDR3 reads CASRLAGGLEETQYF. The CDR3 DNA reads TGTGCCAGCAGACTAGCGGGGGGGTTAGAAGAGACCCAGTACTTC. This chain joins TRBV5-6 and TRBJ2-5; 13 nucleotides match TRBD2. The CDR3 spans 15 residues. Germline V gene lookup returns CDR1 SGHDT and CDR2 YYEEEE. With V trimmed by 5 bases and J by 3 bases, 4 bases remained unmatched. The whole variable domain, remainder taken from reference TRBV5-6 and TRBJ2-5, is DAGVTQSPTHLIKTRGQQVTLRCSPKSGHDTVSWYQQALGQGPQFIFQYYEEEERQRGNFPDRFSGHQFPNYSSELNVNALLLGDSALYLCASRLAGGLEETQYFGPGTRLLVL.

V is TRBV7-9 and J is TRBJ2-7; D possibly corresponds to TRBD1 (5 bases). Germline V gene data show CDR1 as SEHNR and CDR2 as FQNEAQ (reference sequence). The CDR3 covers 14 residues. Trimming cost V 5 bases and J 0 bases, with 11 bases left between them. The CDR3, as DNA: TGTGCCAGCAGCCCCCGACAGTACTCCTACGAGCAGTACTTC. Its translation: CASSPRQYSYEQYF.

The genes are TRBV6-5 and TRBJ1-2; 8 nucleotides align to TRBD1. Germline V gene lookup returns CDR1 MNHEY and CDR2 SVGAGI. This CDR3 contains 15 residues. Trimming at V came to 4 bases and at J to 7 bases, leaving 11 bases not matched to a gene. CDR3 amino acids: CASSSSGQGGRGYTF. CDR3 sequence (DNA): TGTGCCAGCAGTTCCTCAGGACAGGGAGGTCGTGGCTACACCTTC.

The CDR3 here is CASKVGTGGLNYGYTF. The CDR3 DNA reads as TGTGCCAGCAAGGTCGGGACAGGGGGCCTAAACTATGGCTACACCTTC. The V call is TRBV5-4, the J call TRBJ1-2, with TRBD1 matching 12 bases. CDR1 is SGHNT, CDR2 YYREEE, per germline (reference sequence). The CDR3 sequence is 16 residues long. With V trimmed by 6 bases and J by 2 bases, 8 bases remained unmatched.

The CDR3 region has the DNA TGTGCCAGCAGCTTGCCGACAGGGTCAATGCAAGAGACCCAGTACTTC. Translation gives CASSLPTGSMQETQYF. The chain joins TRBV5-5 to TRBJ2-5, with 7 bases fitting TRBD1. CDR3 size: 16 residues. J lost 2 bases, V lost 1 base, and 8 bases had no gene match. Germline CDR1 is SGHKS and CDR2 is YYEKEE (reference sequence).

The rearrangement joins TRBV5-1 to TRBJ2-2; 10 bases line up with TRBD1. V lost 3 bases, J lost 7 bases, and 6 bases stayed unmatched. The CDR3 loop spans 15 amino acids. CDR1 and CDR2 (germline): SGHRS, YFSETQ. CDR3 nucleotide sequence: TGCGCCAGCAGCTACCGACAGGGGGCAAACGGGGAGCTGTTTTTT. Amino acid sequence: CASSYRQGANGELFF.

This clone was seen just once. The chain uses TRBV5-4 and TRBJ1-1; D is undetermined. Per the germline V gene, CDR1 is SGHNT and CDR2 is YYREEE (reference sequence). With 4 bases removed from V and 1 base from J, the gap between germline ends came to 5 bases. The CDR3 has 12 residues. The CDR3 protein is CASSTANTEAFF. CDR3 DNA sequence: TGTGCCAGCAGCACAGCGAACACTGAAGCTTTCTTT.

This clone appeared a few times. This chain joins TRBV6-1 and TRBJ2-7; TRBD1 is a possible D gene (5 bases). CDR3 length: 13 amino acids. V was clipped by 0 bases and J by 10 bases, with 13 bases between them. Germline V gene data show CDR1 as MNHNS and CDR2 as SASEGT. The CDR3: CASSEARWGAQYF. CDR3 bases: TGTGCCAGCAGTGAAGCGCGATGGGGCGCACAGTACTTC.

For the CDR3, the DNA is TGTGCCAGCAGTGCCGGGACAGCTAATGAAAAACTGTTTTTT. Its translation: CASSAGTANEKLFF. The chain recombines TRBV6-1 with TRBJ1-4; 7 bases fit TRBD1. V was pared by 4 bases and J by 3 bases, with 2 bases of the junction left unmatched. Per germline, CDR1 MNHNS and CDR2 SASEGT. The CDR3 covers 14 residues.

The rearrangement uses TRBV6-5 and TRBJ2-5; TRBD1 is a possible D gene (5 bases). Germline CDR1 MNHEY, CDR2 SVGAGI. The CDR3 loop spans 13 amino acids. The V end was cut by 6 bases, the J end by 5 bases, with 13 bases between. CDR3 protein: CASRPDSIETQYF. In nucleotides, the CDR3 is TGTGCCAGCAGACCAGACAGTATTGAGACCCAGTACTTC.